A selection of T cell receptor beta chains follows, all from one sample in a study of blood T cell repertoires in COVID-19. Profiled with immunoSEQ multiplex PCR; TCRdb holds only in-frame clones, not every one. The sample carries tens of thousands of clones, more than 75% recorded once. The specimen was peripheral blood. These receptors all stem from a human donor in a cohort sampled during active COVID-19. The donor label of this sample is uncertain. CDR3s include the opening cysteine and the closing phenylalanine or tryptophan. A D gene is named only where the DNA matches it firmly. Size values are once, few and many counts, or a class for expanded clones, and some rows have none.

cdr3_aa | cdr3_nt | j_call | clone_size | d_call | v_call
CASSPDRQGNYGYTF | TGTGCCAGCAGTCCCGACCGACAGGGGAACTATGGCTACACCTTC | TRBJ1-2 | NA | TRBD1 | TRBV27
CASSQDGLAGFDTQYF | TGCGCCAGCAGCCAAGACGGGCTAGCGGGGTTCGATACGCAGTATTTT | TRBJ2-3 | once | TRBD2 | TRBV4-3
CASSRSGGAAETQYF | TGTGCCAGCAGTCGGAGTGGGGGGGCCGCCGAGACCCAGTACTTC | TRBJ2-5 | NA | NA | TRBV9
CASSADRGLYGYTF | TGTGCCAGCAGCGCGGACAGGGGCCTCTATGGCTACACCTTC | TRBJ1-2 | NA | TRBD1 | TRBV7-9
CASTETGRTDTQYF | TGTGCCAGCACAGAGACAGGGAGAACAGATACGCAGTATTTT | TRBJ2-3 | NA | TRBD1 | TRBV19
CASSQERDTEAFF | TGCGCCAGCAGCCAAGAGAGGGACACTGAAGCTTTCTTT | TRBJ1-1 | NA | NA | TRBV4-1
CASSYDGTGTGYTF | TGTGCCAGCAGTTATGACGGGACAGGGACTGGCTACACCTTC | TRBJ1-2 | NA | TRBD1 | TRBV6-5
CASSQAGTGASEQYF | TGCGCCAGCAGCCAGGCCGGGACAGGGGCATCTGAGCAGTACTTC | TRBJ2-7 | NA | TRBD1 | TRBV4-1
CASSLWGVGEKLFF | TGCGCCAGCAGCTTGTGGGGGGTTGGTGAAAAACTGTTTTTT | TRBJ1-4 | NA | NA | TRBV5-1
CASSGGRLYGYTF | TGTGCCAGCAGCGGGGGACGACTCTATGGCTACACCTTC | TRBJ1-2 | NA | NA | TRBV28
CASSQEGTPNTEAFF | TGCGCCAGCAGCCAAGAAGGGACACCCAACACTGAAGCTTTCTTT | TRBJ1-1 | NA | NA | TRBV4-1
CASSIRTGPSYEQYF | TGCGCCAGCAGCATACGGACAGGGCCGTCCTACGAGCAGTACTTC | TRBJ2-7 | NA | TRBD1 | TRBV4-1
CASSLGQQTNTEAFF | TGCGCCAGCAGCTTGGGACAGCAGACGAACACTGAAGCTTTCTTT | TRBJ1-1 | NA | NA | TRBV5-1
CSPPVDSLNQPQHF | TGCAGCCCCCCGGTGGACAGCCTCAATCAGCCCCAGCATTTT | TRBJ1-5 | NA | NA | TRBV29-1
CASREGSSYNSPLHF | TGTGCCAGTAGGGAGGGGAGCTCCTATAATTCACCCCTCCACTTT | TRBJ1-6 | NA | NA | TRBV19
CSATRGTGLYEQYF | TGCAGCGCCACGAGGGGGACAGGGCTCTACGAGCAGTACTTC | TRBJ2-7 | NA | TRBD1 | TRBV29-1
CASSRVTAGAERRNEQFF | TGCGCCAGCAGCCGTGTTACTGCAGGGGCAGAAAGGAGGAATGAGCAGTTCTTC | TRBJ2-1 | NA | NA | TRBV4-1
CASSSSTDTQYF | TGTGCCAGCAGTTCTAGCACAGATACGCAGTATTTT | TRBJ2-3 | NA | NA | TRBV6-2/TRBV6-3
CASSLTFMNTEAFF | TGTGCCAGCAGTTTGACATTCATGAACACTGAAGCTTTCTTT | TRBJ1-1 | NA | NA | TRBV6-2/TRBV6-3
CASSIELGGAGQPQHF | TGTGCCAGTAGTATAGAGTTGGGCGGGGCCGGTCAACCCCAGCATTTT | TRBJ1-5 | NA | NA | TRBV19
CASSSMGLVGTGELFF | TGTGCCAGCAGTTCTATGGGACTAGTTGGCACCGGGGAGCTGTTTTTT | TRBJ2-2 | NA | TRBD2 | TRBV6-6
CSARTGLSTEAFF | TGCAGCGCCCGGACAGGGTTGAGCACTGAAGCTTTCTTT | TRBJ1-1 | NA | TRBD1 | TRBV29-1
CASSYGTSGTTDTQYF | TGTGCCAGCAGCTACGGGACTAGCGGGACCACAGATACGCAGTATTTT | TRBJ2-3 | NA | TRBD2 | TRBV6-5
CASSSGLAGGHEQFF | TGTGCCAGCAGCTCCGGACTAGCGGGGGGGCATGAGCAGTTCTTC | TRBJ2-1 | NA | TRBD2 | TRBV7-9
CASTFRDSLF | TGTGCCAGCACCTTCCGGGACAGCCTCTTC | TRBJ2-7 | NA | TRBD1 | TRBV11-3
CASSLSLGQGLFF | TGTGCCAGCAGCTTATCTCTGGGACAGGGGCTGTTTTTT | TRBJ1-4 | NA | TRBD1 | TRBV7-8
CASSLGAGGRYTQYF | TGTGCCAGCAGCTTAGGAGCGGGGGGGCGGTATACGCAGTATTTT | TRBJ2-3 | NA | TRBD2 | TRBV11-2
CASSEPTYEQYF | TGTGCCAGCAGTGAACCTACCTACGAGCAGTACTTC | TRBJ2-7 | few | NA | TRBV2
CASSQRQGLGEQYF | TGCGCCAGCAGCCAGAGACAGGGTTTAGGCGAGCAGTACTTC | TRBJ2-7 | NA | TRBD1 | TRBV4-1
CASSVAGGLGTEAFF | TGTGCCAGCAGCGTAGCGGGGGGTTTGGGCACTGAAGCTTTCTTT | TRBJ1-1 | NA | NA | TRBV9
CASSWGTGYQPQHF | TGTGCCAGCAGTTGGGGGACAGGGTATCAGCCCCAGCATTTT | TRBJ1-5 | NA | TRBD1 | TRBV6-6
CASSVVPIGSPLHF | TGTGCCAGCAGCGTAGTTCCAATCGGGTCACCCCTCCACTTT | TRBJ1-6 | NA | NA | TRBV9
CASSEQAGYNYGYTF | TGTGCCAGCAGTGAACAGGCAGGGTATAACTATGGCTACACCTTC | TRBJ1-2 | NA | NA | TRBV2
CASSLWDTQNIQYF | TGTGCCAGCAGCCTTTGGGACACCCAAAACATTCAGTACTTC | TRBJ2-4 | once | NA | TRBV3-1/TRBV3-2
CASSQDKLAGKQETQYF | TGTGCCAGCAGCCAAGATAAGCTAGCGGGAAAACAAGAGACCCAGTACTTC | TRBJ2-5 | NA | TRBD2 | TRBV3-1/TRBV3-2
CASSQDGDRIYGYTF | TGTGCCAGCAGCCAAGATGGGGACAGGATCTATGGCTACACCTTC | TRBJ1-2 | NA | TRBD1 | TRBV3-1/TRBV3-2